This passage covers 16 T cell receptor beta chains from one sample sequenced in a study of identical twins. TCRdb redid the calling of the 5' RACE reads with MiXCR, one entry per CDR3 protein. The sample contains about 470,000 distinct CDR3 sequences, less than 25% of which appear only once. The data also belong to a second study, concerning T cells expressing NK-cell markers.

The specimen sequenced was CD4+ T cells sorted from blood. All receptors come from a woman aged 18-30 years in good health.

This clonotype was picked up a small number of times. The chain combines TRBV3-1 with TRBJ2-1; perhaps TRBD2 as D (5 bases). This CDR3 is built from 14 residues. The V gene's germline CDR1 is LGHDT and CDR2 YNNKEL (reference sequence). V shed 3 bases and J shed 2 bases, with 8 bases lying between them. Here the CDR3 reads CASSHEGPYNEQFF. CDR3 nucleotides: TGTGCCAGCAGCCATGAGGGCCCCTACAATGAGCAGTTCTTC.

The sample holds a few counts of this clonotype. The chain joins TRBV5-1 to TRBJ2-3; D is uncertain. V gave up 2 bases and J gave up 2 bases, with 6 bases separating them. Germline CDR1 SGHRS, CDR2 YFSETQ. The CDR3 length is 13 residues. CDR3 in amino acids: CASSLDPTDTQYF. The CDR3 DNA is TGCGCCAGCAGCTTAGACCCCACAGATACGCAGTATTTT.

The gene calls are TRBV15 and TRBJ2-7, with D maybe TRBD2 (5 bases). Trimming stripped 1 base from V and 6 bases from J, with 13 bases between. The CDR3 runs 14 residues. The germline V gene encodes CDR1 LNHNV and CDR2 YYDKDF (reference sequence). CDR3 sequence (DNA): TGTGCCACCAGCAGAGGATCGGTGGCGGGCGAGCAGTACTTC. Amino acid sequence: CATSRGSVAGEQYF.

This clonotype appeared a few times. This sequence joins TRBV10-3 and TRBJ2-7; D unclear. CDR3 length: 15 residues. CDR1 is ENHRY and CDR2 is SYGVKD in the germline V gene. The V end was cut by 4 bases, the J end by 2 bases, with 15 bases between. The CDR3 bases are TGTGCCATCAGTGGGTCAAGTAGCACAACCTACGAGCAGTACTTC. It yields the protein CAISGSSSTTYEQYF.

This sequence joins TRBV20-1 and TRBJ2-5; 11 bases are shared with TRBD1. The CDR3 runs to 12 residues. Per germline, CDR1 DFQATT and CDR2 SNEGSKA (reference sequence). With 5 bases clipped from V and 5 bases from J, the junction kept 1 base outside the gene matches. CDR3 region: CSAGDRGETQYF. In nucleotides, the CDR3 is TGCAGTGCTGGGGACAGGGGGGAGACCCAGTACTTC.

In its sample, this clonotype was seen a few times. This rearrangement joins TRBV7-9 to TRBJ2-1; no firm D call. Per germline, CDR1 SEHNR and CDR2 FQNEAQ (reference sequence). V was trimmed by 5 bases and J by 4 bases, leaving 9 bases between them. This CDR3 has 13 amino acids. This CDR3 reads CASSHPAYNEQFF. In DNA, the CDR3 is TGTGCCAGCAGCCACCCGGCTTACAATGAGCAGTTCTTC.

CDR3 residues: CASSYSPDRDSEQYF. The CDR3 coding sequence is TGTGCCAGCAGTTATTCGCCCGATAGGGACTCCGAGCAGTACTTC. The V and J genes are TRBV27 and TRBJ2-7; TRBD2 is a possible D gene (6 bases). The CDR3 is 15 amino acids. Deletions cut 4 bases from V and 6 bases from J, with 19 bases between. Germline V gene data show CDR1 as MNHEY and CDR2 as SMNVEV (reference sequence).

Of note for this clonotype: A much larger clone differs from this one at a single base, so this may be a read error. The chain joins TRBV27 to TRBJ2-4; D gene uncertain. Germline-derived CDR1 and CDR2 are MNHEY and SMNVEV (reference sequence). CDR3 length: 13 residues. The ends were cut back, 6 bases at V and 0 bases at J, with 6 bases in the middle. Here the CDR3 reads CASSLVAKNIQYF. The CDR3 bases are TGTGCCAGCAGCTTAGTAGCCAAAAACATTCAGTACTTC.

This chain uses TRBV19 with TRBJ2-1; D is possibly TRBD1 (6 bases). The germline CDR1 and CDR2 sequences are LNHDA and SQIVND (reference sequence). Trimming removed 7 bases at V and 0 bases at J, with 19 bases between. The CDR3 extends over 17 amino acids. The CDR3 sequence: CASTLSGTRISYNEQFF. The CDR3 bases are TGTGCCAGTACCTTATCCGGGACACGAATCTCCTACAATGAGCAGTTCTTC.

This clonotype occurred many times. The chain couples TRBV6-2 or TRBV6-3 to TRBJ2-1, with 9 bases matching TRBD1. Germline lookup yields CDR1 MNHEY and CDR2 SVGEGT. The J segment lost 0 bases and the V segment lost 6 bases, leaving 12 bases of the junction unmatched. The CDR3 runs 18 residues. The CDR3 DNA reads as TGTGCCAGCAGCCCGGGACAGGGTAGGGGCAGCTCCTACAATGAGCAGTTCTTC. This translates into CASSPGQGRGSSYNEQFF.

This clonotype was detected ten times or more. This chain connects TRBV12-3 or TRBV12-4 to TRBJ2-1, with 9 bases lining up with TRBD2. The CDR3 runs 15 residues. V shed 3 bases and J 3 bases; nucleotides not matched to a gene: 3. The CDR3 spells CASSLLAGDYNEQFF. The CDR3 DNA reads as TGTGCCAGCAGTTTGTTAGCGGGGGACTACAATGAGCAGTTCTTC.

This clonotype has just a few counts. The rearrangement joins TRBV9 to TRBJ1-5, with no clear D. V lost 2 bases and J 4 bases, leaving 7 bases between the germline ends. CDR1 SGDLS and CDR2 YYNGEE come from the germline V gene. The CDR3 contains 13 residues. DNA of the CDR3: TGTGCCAGCAGCGTGGCGGGTAATCAGCCCCAGCATTTT. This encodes CASSVAGNQPQHF.

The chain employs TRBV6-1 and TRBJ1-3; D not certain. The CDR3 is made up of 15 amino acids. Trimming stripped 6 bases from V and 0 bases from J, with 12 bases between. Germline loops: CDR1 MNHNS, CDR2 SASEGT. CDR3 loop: CASSRGVTSGNTIYF. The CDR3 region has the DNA TGTGCCAGCAGCAGAGGCGTGACCTCTGGAAACACCATATATTTT.

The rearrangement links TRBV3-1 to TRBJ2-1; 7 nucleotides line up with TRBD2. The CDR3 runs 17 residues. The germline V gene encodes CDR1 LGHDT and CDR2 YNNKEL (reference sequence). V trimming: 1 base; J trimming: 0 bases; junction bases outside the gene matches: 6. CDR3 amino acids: CASSQVPGGSSYNEQFF. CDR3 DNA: TGTGCCAGCAGCCAAGTTCCTGGCGGGAGCTCCTACAATGAGCAGTTCTTC.

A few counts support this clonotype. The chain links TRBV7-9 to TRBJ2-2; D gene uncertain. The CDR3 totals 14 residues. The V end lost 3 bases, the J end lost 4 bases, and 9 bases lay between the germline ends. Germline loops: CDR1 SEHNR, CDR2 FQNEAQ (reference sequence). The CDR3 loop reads CASSFLATTGELFF. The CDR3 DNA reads TGTGCCAGCAGCTTTTTGGCGACCACCGGGGAGCTGTTTTTT.

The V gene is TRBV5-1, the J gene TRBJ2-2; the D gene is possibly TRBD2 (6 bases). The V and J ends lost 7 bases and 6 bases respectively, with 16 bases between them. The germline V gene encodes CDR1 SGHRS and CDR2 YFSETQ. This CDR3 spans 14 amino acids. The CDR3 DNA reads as TGCGCCAGCGCTCGGGACTCCTTGGCCGGGGAGCTGTTTTTT. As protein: CASARDSLAGELFF.